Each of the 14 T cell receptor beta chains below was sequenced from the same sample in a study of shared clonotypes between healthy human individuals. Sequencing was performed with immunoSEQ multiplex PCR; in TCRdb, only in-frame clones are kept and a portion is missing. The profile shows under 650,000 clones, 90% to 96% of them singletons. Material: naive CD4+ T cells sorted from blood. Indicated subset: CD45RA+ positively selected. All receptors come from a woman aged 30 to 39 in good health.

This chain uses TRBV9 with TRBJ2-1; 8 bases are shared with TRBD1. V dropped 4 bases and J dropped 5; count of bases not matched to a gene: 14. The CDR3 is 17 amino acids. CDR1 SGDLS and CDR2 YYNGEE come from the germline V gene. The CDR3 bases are TGTGCCAGCAGCCAACCCCGGACAGGGAATTTCGACAATGAGCAGTTCTTC. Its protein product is CASSQPRTGNFDNEQFF.

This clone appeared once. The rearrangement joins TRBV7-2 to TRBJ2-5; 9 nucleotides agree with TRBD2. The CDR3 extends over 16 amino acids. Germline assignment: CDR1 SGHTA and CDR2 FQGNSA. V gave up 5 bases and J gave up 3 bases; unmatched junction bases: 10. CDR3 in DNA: TGTGCCAGCAGCAACGGGGTGCTAGCGGGGAAAGAGACCCAGTACTTC. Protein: CASSNGVLAGKETQYF.

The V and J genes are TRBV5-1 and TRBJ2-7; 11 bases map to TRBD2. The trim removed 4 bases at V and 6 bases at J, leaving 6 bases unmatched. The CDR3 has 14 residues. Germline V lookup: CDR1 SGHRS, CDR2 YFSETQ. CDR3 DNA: TGCGCCAGCAGCCCCCTAGCGGGAGGTTCCGAGCAGTACTTC. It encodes CASSPLAGGSEQYF.

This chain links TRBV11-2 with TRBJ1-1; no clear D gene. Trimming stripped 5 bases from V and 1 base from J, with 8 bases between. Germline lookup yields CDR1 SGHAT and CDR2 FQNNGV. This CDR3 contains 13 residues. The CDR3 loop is CASSQNRNTEAFF. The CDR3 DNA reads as TGTGCCAGCAGCCAGAACAGGAACACTGAAGCTTTCTTT.

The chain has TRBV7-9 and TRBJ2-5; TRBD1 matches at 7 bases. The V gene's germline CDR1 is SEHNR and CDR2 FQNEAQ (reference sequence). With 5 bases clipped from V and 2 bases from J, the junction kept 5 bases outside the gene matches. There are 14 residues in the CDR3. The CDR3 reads CASSPRDSQETQYF. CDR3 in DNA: TGTGCCAGCAGCCCCCGGGACAGTCAAGAGACCCAGTACTTC.

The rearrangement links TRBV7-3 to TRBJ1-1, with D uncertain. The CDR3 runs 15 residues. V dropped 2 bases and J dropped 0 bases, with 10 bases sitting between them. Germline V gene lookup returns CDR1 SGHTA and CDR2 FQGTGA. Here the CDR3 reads CASSLGSSMNTEAFF. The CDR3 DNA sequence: TGTGCCAGCAGCTTAGGGTCAAGTATGAACACTGAAGCTTTCTTT.

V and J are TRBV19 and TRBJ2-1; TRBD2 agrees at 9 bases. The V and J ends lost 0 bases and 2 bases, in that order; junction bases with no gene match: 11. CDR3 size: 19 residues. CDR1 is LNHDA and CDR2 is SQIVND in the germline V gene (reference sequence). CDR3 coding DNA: TGTGCCAGTAGTATAGACCTAGCGGGATTCCTCGGGACCTACAATGAGCAGTTCTTC. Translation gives CASSIDLAGFLGTYNEQFF.

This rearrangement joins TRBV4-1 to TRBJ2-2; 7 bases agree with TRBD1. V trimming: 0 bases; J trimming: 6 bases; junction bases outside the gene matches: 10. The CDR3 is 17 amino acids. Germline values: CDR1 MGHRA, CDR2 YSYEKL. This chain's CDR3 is CASSQDGWTGGSGELFF. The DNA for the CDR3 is TGCGCCAGCAGCCAAGATGGGTGGACAGGAGGATCCGGGGAGCTGTTTTTT.

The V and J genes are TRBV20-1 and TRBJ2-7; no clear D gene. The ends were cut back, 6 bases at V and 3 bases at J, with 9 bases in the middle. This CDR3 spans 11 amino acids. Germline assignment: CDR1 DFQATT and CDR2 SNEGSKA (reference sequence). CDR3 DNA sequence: TGCAGTGCGCCTGACAACTACGAGCAGTACTTC. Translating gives CSAPDNYEQYF.

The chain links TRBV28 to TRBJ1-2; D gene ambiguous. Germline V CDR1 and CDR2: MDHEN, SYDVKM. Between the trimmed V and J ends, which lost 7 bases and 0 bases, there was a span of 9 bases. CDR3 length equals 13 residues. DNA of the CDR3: TGTGCCAGCACCCCTTACCCTAACTATGGCTACACCTTC. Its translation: CASTPYPNYGYTF.

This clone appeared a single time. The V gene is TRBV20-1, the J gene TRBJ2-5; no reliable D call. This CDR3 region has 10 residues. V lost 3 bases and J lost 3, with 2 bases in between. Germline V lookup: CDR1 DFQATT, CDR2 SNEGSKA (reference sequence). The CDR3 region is CSASEETQYF. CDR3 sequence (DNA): TGCAGTGCTAGCGAAGAGACCCAGTACTTC.

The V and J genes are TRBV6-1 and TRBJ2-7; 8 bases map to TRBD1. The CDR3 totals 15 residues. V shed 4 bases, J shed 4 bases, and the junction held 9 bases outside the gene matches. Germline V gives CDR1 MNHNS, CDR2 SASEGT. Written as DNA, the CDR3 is TGTGCCAGCAGTGTACAAGGACAGGGAGTGTACGAGCAGTACTTC. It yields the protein CASSVQGQGVYEQYF.

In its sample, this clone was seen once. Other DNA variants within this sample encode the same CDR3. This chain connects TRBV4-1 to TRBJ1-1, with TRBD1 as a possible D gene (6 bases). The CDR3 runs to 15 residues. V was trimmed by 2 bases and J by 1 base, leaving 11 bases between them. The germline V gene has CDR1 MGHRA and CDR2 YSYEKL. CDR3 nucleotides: TGCGCCAGCAGCCAACCTACAGGGAAGAACACTGAAGCTTTCTTT. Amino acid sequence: CASSQPTGKNTEAFF.

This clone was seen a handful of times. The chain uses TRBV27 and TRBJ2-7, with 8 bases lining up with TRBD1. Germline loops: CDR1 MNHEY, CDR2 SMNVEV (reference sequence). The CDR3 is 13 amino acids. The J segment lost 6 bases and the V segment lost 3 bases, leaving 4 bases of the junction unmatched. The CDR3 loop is CASSFGQGREQYF. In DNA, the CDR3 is TGTGCCAGCAGTTTCGGACAGGGACGCGAGCAGTACTTC.